These 18 T cell receptor beta chains were sequenced from one sample in a study of vaccination effects on CD4 cells after COVID-19. For these TCRs, the target antigens are not known. Following 10 days of culture, CD4+ T cells were isolated. From March to December 2020, the person had a SARS-CoV-2 infection that was confirmed by PCR. Two doses of either BNT162b2 or mRNA-1273 were given to each participant. Only in-frame clones appear in the TCRdb table, and some are missing; sequencing was by immunoSEQ multiplex PCR. Here the sample spans tens of thousands of clones, about 76% being singletons. Sequences were derived from CD4+ T cells from PBMCs cultured without peptide, sampled after COVID-19 vaccination. All receptors derive from a human donor who had a prior SARS-CoV-2 infection.

This clone appeared a few times. The chain links TRBV5-6 to TRBJ2-1; TRBD2 agrees at 13 bases. Germline CDR1 is SGHDT and CDR2 is YYEEEE. The ends lost 2 bases at V and 4 bases at J; junction bases unmatched: 9. CDR3 length: 18 residues. In DNA, the CDR3 is TGTGCCAGCAGCTTCGGACTAGCGGGAGTTAAATCTTACAATGAGCAGTTCTTC. It encodes CASSFGLAGVKSYNEQFF.

V usage is TRBV20-1 and J usage is TRBJ2-1, with D unclear. The CDR3 consists of 10 residues. Trimming removed 5 bases at V and 7 bases at J, with 6 bases between. Per germline, CDR1 DFQATT and CDR2 SNEGSKA (reference sequence). The CDR3 bases are TGCAGTGCTCAAAATAATGAGCAGTTCTTC. This codes for CSAQNNEQFF.

The V gene is TRBV12-3 or TRBV12-4, the J gene TRBJ2-5, with a tentative D call TRBD1 (6 bases). This CDR3 region has 12 residues. With 3 bases removed from V and 5 bases from J, the gap between germline ends came to 7 bases. Here the CDR3 reads CASSFQGETQYF. The CDR3 DNA reads TGTGCCAGCAGTTTCCAGGGGGAGACCCAGTACTTC.

This sequence joins TRBV15 and TRBJ2-5, with 10 bases aligning to TRBD2. This CDR3 contains 14 residues. V dropped 6 bases and J dropped 3; count of bases not matched to a gene: 4. Germline V CDR1 and CDR2: LNHNV, YYDKDF (reference sequence). The CDR3 loop reads CATRRLAGEETQYF. In nucleotides, the CDR3 is TGTGCCACCAGAAGGCTAGCGGGAGAAGAGACCCAGTACTTC.

J is TRBJ2-1 and V is TRBV10-1, with 11 bases aligning to TRBD2. CDR3 size: 19 residues. The V gene's germline CDR1 is WNHNN and CDR2 SYGVQD (reference sequence). V dropped 7 bases and J dropped 0; count of bases not matched to a gene: 14. The DNA of the CDR3 is TGCGCCAGCACCAAGGGATTAGCGGGGGGGTTGAGCTCCTACAATGAGCAGTTCTTC. This encodes CASTKGLAGGLSSYNEQFF.

This chain links TRBV27 with TRBJ2-5; D perhaps matches TRBD1 (6 bases). V lost 4 bases and J lost 7, with 25 bases in between. CDR1 MNHEY and CDR2 SMNVEV come from the germline V gene (reference sequence). This CDR3 spans 17 amino acids. For the CDR3, the DNA is TGTGCCAGCAGTTGGGTGTTTGGGGGTGGGGGCCCCAGGACCCAGTACTTC. Protein product: CASSWVFGGGGPRTQYF.

The genes are TRBV2 and TRBJ2-3; no clear D gene. V lost 6 bases, J lost 2 bases, and 9 bases lay in between. The V gene's germline CDR1 is SNHLY and CDR2 FYNNEI. The CDR3 contains 13 residues. The CDR3 nucleotides read TGTGCCAGCAGCTTTGAGTTCACAGATACGCAGTATTTT. Amino acids: CASSFEFTDTQYF.

The chain is built from TRBV3-1 (or the pseudogene TRBV3-2) and TRBJ2-5; the D is unclear. Germline lookup yields CDR1 LGHDT and CDR2 YNNKEL (reference sequence). V lost 3 bases to trimming and J lost 5 bases, with 7 bases between them. The CDR3 loop spans 12 amino acids. Here the CDR3 reads CASSHYSETQYF. DNA of the CDR3: TGTGCCAGCAGCCACTACTCGGAGACCCAGTACTTC.

The genes are TRBV19 and TRBJ2-3; 11 bases are a match to TRBD1. This CDR3 region has 14 residues. V dropped 11 bases and J dropped 8; count of bases not matched to a gene: 12. Germline CDR1 reads LNHDA; CDR2 reads SQIVND (reference sequence). The DNA of the CDR3 is TGTGCCTCCCAATCTTGGGGACAGGGGGGTACGCAGTATTTT. This codes for CASQSWGQGGTQYF.

The gene calls are TRBV5-5 and TRBJ1-2; 8 bases match TRBD1. Germline V lookup: CDR1 SGHKS, CDR2 YYEKEE (reference sequence). The CDR3 runs to 15 residues. Trimming cost V 3 bases and J 2 bases; bases outside gene matches: 6. The CDR3 reads CASSSVQGANYGYTF. CDR3 nucleotide sequence: TGTGCCAGCAGCTCAGTGCAGGGGGCAAACTATGGCTACACCTTC.

The CDR3 sequence is CASGQKGGTGSGEQYF. CDR3 bases: TGTGCCAGCGGGCAAAAAGGGGGGACAGGGTCGGGGGAGCAGTACTTC. The chain employs TRBV21-1 and TRBJ2-7; the DNA was not compared with TRBD1, the D call given in the table. TRBV21-1 is reported as a pseudogene. The CDR3 sequence is 16 residues long.

The chain uses TRBV7-2 and TRBJ2-3; TRBD2 agrees at 11 bases. The CDR3 extends over 16 amino acids. V shed 5 bases and J 4 bases; nucleotides not matched to a gene: 8. Germline V gene sequence: CDR1 SGHTA, CDR2 FQGNSA. The CDR3: CASSHTLAGAADTQYF. The CDR3 nucleotides are TGTGCCAGCAGCCACACACTAGCGGGGGCCGCAGATACGCAGTATTTT. Looking up the rest from reference TRBV7-2 and TRBJ2-3 gives the full variable domain: GAGVSQSPSNKVTEKGKDVELRCDPISGHTALYWYRQSLGQGLEFLIYFQGNSAPDKSGLPSDRFSAERTGGSVSTLTIQRTQQEDSAVYLCASSHTLAGAADTQYFGPGTRLTVL.

A few counts support this clone. The V gene is TRBV18, the J gene TRBJ2-1, with D unresolved. The germline CDR1 and CDR2 sequences are KGHSH and LQKENI. This CDR3 has 13 residues. The V gene lost 2 bases and the J gene lost 4 bases, with 6 bases spanning the gap. The CDR3 DNA reads TGTGCCAGCTCACCAAACTATTACAATGAGCAGTTCTTC. Translating gives CASSPNYYNEQFF.

V is TRBV4-3 and J is TRBJ2-1, with D perhaps TRBD1 (6 bases). Trimming pared 0 bases from V and 2 bases from J, leaving 17 bases between. The CDR3 has 18 residues. From germline, CDR1 is LGHNA and CDR2 YSLEER. Here the CDR3 DNA reads TGCGCCAGCAGCCAAGAGCAGACGGACAGATCGACCTACAATGAGCAGTTCTTC. Residues: CASSQEQTDRSTYNEQFF.

The chain joins TRBV5-4 to TRBJ1-2; D remains ambiguous. The germline CDR1 and CDR2 sequences are SGHNT and YYREEE (reference sequence). Deletions cut 0 bases from V and 2 bases from J, with 14 bases between. The CDR3 contains 16 residues. The CDR3 nucleotides read TGTGCCAGCAGCTTGGATCTTGCAGGTGGGAACTATGGCTACACCTTC. Encoded protein: CASSLDLAGGNYGYTF. Full variable domain (missing parts from reference TRBV5-4 and TRBJ1-2): ETGVTQSPTHLIKTRGQQVTLRCSSQSGHNTVSWYQQALGQGPQFIFQYYREEENGRGNFPPRFSGLQFPNYSSELNVNALELDDSALYLCASSLDLAGGNYGYTFGSGTRLTVV.

This chain joins TRBV4-3 and TRBJ1-4; TRBD1 aligns across 10 bases. Unmatched junction bases numbered 10, after V lost 0 bases and J lost 6 bases. Germline V gene lookup returns CDR1 LGHNA and CDR2 YSLEER. This CDR3 region has 18 residues. In nucleotides, the CDR3 is TGCGCCAGCAGCCAAGAACATCGTGGCGGGACAGGGGATGAAAAACTGTTTTTT. Its protein product is CASSQEHRGGTGDEKLFF.

The chain combines TRBV5-6 with TRBJ1-1, with D perhaps matching TRBD1 (5 bases). Trimming removed 5 bases at V and 5 bases at J, with 19 bases between. CDR1 and CDR2 from the germline V gene are SGHDT and YYEEEE. The CDR3 spans 15 residues. CDR3 coding DNA: TGTGCCAGCAGACAGAACGTCTGGGGCCAGACTGAAGCTTTCTTT. As protein: CASRQNVWGQTEAFF.

V is TRBV20-1 and J is TRBJ1-5; D is undetermined. V was shortened by 3 bases and J by 2 bases, with 8 bases between the two germline ends. Germline CDR1 and CDR2: DFQATT and SNEGSKA (reference sequence). The CDR3 totals 13 residues. The CDR3 reads CSASYMGNQPQHF. DNA of the CDR3: TGCAGTGCTAGTTATATGGGCAATCAGCCCCAGCATTTT.